This T cell receptor beta chain was identified during a study of T cell responses to AZD1222 COVID-19 vaccine. Method: immunoSEQ multiplex PCR; TCRdb's copy keeps in-frame clones and lacks some. The table includes more than 85,000 clones, roughly 89% detected once. The sequencing here drew on peripheral blood, taken on day 0 of AZD1222 vaccination. The source of this sequence is an adult in good health.

CDR3 nucleotide sequence: TGTGCCAGCATTTGGGACGGTGATCCCTCTGGAAACACCATATATTTT. This translates into CASIWDGDPSGNTIYF. The chain is built from TRBV21-1 and TRBJ1-3. TRBV21-1 has pseudogene status. The CDR3 extends over 16 amino acids.